One sample yielded the 9 T cell receptor beta chains listed below, sequenced in a study of tumor and adjacent non-tumor tissue in lung cancer. TCRbeta libraries were built with three rounds of nested PCR, modified from ARM-PCR. TCRdb fed the multiplex PCR reads into MiXCR, producing one record per CDR3 protein. The profile shows roughly 45,000 distinct CDR3 sequences, roughly 66% of them singletons. RNA was extracted from bulk tissue without any cell sorting. This non-tumor lung sample came from over 3 cm beyond the tumor edge. Sequencing was done on a sample of distant non-tumor lung tissue. All receptors come from a man aged 50 to 59 with non-small cell lung cancer.

V gene TRBV5-1 combines with J gene TRBJ2-2, with D perhaps matching TRBD2 (5 bases). The CDR3 sequence is 15 residues long. Deletions cut 0 bases from V and 6 bases from J, with 12 bases between. The V gene's germline CDR1 is SGHRS and CDR2 YFSETQ. The CDR3 sequence: CASSLEPSWPGELFF. The CDR3 DNA follows: TGCGCCAGCAGCTTGGAGCCTAGCTGGCCCGGGGAGCTGTTTTTT.

Worth noting for this clonotype: A much larger clone sits a single nucleotide away, making a read error possible. J is TRBJ2-5 and V is TRBV6-6; 9 bases fit TRBD1. This CDR3 contains 16 residues. Germline CDR1 MNHNY, CDR2 SVGAGI (reference sequence). The CDR3 protein is CASRGGQGTLQETQCF. The CDR3 nucleotides are TGTGCCAGCAGAGGCGGACAGGGGACTCTCCAAGAGACCCAGTGCTTC.

Comment on this clonotype: This CDR3 is missing its conserved last phenylalanine or tryptophan, likely due to a read error. The CDR3 DNA reads as TGCAGCGTTGAAGAGGTACTCCGACGAGAGACCCAGTACTTA. It yields the protein CSVEEVLRRETQYL. The chain uses TRBV29-1 and TRBJ2-5; unclear D gene. CDR1 is SQVTM and CDR2 is ANQGSEA in the germline V gene. With 0 bases removed from V and 4 bases from J, the gap between germline ends came to 12 bases. CDR3 length: 14 residues.

This clonotype was found once. A read error may account for a junction end that differs from germline. CDR3 amino acids: CASGLHQGAAGANVLAF. The CDR3 DNA is TGCGCCAGCGGCTTACACCAGGGGGCTGCTGGGGCCAACGTCCTGGCTTTC. The J gene is TRBJ2-6, the V gene TRBV5-1; 8 bases are shared with TRBD1. The CDR3 runs 17 residues. Germline lookup yields CDR1 SGHRS and CDR2 YFSETQ.

The chain is built from TRBV5-1 and TRBJ1-1, with D possibly TRBD1 on 6 matching bases. CDR3 length: 15 residues. V lost 4 bases and J lost 2, with 15 bases in between. The germline gives CDR1 SGHRS, CDR2 YFSETQ. In DNA, the CDR3 is TGCGCCAGCAGCCAGGGACACGCGGGAAACACTGAAGCTTTCTTT. It translates to CASSQGHAGNTEAFF.

To note about this clonotype: The missing conserved phenylalanine or tryptophan at the end of this CDR3 makes a read error likely. The chain couples TRBV28 to TRBJ1-6; D might be TRBD1 (6 bases). The CDR3 has 16 amino acids. Trimming cost V 4 bases and J 10 bases, with 20 bases left between them. CDR1 MDHEN and CDR2 SYDVKM come from the germline V gene. In nucleotides, the CDR3 is TGTGCCAGCAGTTCCCCTCAACAGGGATCGTTATCACCCCTCCACTAT. Translated, it gives CASSSPQQGSLSPLHY.

This chain connects TRBV6-2 or TRBV6-3 to TRBJ2-7; TRBD1 matches at 9 bases. V gave up 0 bases and J gave up 5 bases; unmatched junction bases: 8. Germline-derived CDR1 and CDR2 are MNHEY and SVGEGT. This CDR3 contains 16 residues. Written as DNA, the CDR3 is TGTGCCAGCAGTTACTCCGGGACAGGGAATTCCCACGAGCAGTACTTC. Translating gives CASSYSGTGNSHEQYF.

Concerning this clonotype itself: Compared with germline, one end of the junction differs, possibly owing to a read error. The gene calls are TRBV4-1 and TRBJ2-1; no clear D. The CDR3 is 13 residues long. Per the germline V gene, CDR1 is MGHRA and CDR2 is YSYEKL. CDR3 sequence reads: CASSQANVDEQIF. The CDR3 nucleotides read TGCGCCAGCAGCCAAGCGAACGTGGATGAGCAGATCTTC.

This chain connects TRBV14 to TRBJ1-5; D unclear. CDR3 length: 13 residues. In germline, CDR1 is SGHDN, CDR2 FVKESK. The V end lost 5 bases, the J end lost 9 bases, and 14 bases lay between the germline ends. CDR3 amino acids: CASSKGLGRPQHF. CDR3 in DNA: TGTGCCAGCAGCAAGGGCTTAGGACGGCCCCAGCATTTT.